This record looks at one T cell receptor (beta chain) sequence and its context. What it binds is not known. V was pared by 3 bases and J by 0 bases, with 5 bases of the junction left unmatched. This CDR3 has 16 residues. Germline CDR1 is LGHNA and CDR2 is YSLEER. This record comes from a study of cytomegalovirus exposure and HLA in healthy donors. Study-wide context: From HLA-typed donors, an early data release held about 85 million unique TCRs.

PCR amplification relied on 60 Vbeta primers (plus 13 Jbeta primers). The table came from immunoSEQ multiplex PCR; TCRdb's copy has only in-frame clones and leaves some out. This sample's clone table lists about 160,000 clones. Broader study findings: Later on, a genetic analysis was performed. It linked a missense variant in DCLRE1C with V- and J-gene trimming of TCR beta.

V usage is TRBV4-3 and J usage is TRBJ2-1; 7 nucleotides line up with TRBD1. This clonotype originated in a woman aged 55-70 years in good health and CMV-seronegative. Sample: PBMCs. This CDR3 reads CASSHLTGISYNEQFF. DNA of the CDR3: TGCGCCAGCAGCCACCTGACAGGGATCTCCTACAATGAGCAGTTCTTC.